This TCR beta chain was sequenced during a study of cytotoxic CD8 clonotypes in ibrutinib-treated CLL. Overall study: Of the patients, eleven to twelve were relapsed/refractory, about 15 treatment-naive and 17 to 18 IGHV unmutated. Collecting the response samples happened after a median approximately twelve months of treatment, with a range of 6 to 36.

Frozen-stored PBMCs produced roughly 2 micrograms of genomic DNA for TCR beta libraries. The table came from immunoSEQ multiplex PCR; TCRdb's copy has only in-frame clones and leaves some out. The sample lists roughly 160,000 clones, approximately 80% occurring once. Germline assignment: CDR1 MNHNS and CDR2 SASEGT. The CDR3 loop spans 14 amino acids. V was pared by 7 bases and J by 7 bases, with 19 bases between. V usage is TRBV6-1 and J usage is TRBJ1-2; D unclear. This specimen consisted of PBMCs, obtained after 24 months of ibrutinib treatment. This clonotype originated in a human donor with chronic lymphocytic leukemia. CDR3 in DNA: TGTGCCAGCATTAAAACCCCCCTCGTCGGTGGCTACACCTTC. Translated, it gives CASIKTPLVGGYTF.